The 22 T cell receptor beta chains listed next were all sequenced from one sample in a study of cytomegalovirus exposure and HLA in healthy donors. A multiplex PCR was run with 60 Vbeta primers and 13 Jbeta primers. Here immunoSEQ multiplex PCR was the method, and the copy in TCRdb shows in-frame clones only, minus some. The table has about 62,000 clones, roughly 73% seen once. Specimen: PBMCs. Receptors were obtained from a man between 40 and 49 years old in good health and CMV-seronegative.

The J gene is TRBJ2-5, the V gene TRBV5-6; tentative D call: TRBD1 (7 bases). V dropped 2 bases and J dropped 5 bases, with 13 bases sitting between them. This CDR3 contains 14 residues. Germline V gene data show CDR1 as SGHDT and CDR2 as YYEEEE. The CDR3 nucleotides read TGTGCCAGCAGCTTACAGGGGAGGTGGGAGACCCAGTACTTC. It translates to CASSLQGRWETQYF.

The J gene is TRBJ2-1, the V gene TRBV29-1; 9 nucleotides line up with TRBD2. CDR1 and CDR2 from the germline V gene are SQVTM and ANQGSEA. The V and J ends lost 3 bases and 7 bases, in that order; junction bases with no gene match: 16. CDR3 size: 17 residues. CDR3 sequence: CSVEGLDDSGSRNEQFF. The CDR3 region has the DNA TGCAGCGTTGAGGGGCTGGATGATAGCGGGAGCAGGAATGAGCAGTTCTTC.

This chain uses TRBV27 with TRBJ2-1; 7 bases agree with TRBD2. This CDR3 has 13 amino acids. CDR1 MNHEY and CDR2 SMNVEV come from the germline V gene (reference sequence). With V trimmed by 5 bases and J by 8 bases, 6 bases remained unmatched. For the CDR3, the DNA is TGTGCCAGCAGTCCTACGACTAGCTATGAGCAGTTCTTC. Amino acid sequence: CASSPTTSYEQFF.

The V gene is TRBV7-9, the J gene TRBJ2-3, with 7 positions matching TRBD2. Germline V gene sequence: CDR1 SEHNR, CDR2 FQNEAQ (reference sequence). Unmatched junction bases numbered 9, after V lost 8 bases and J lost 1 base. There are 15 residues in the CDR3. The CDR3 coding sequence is TGTGCCAGCTCGTGGGGGGGGGTCGGCACAGATACGCAGTATTTT. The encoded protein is CASSWGGVGTDTQYF.

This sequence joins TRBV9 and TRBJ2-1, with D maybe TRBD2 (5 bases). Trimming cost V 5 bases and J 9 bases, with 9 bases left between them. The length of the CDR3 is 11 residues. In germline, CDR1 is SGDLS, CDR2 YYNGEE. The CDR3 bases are TGTGCCAGCAGGGGAGATACTGAGCAGTTCTTC. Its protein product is CASRGDTEQFF.

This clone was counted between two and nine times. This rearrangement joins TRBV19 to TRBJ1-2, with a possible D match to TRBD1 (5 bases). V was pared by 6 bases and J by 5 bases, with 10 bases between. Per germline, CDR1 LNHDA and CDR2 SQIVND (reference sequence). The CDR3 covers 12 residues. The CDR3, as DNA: TGTGCCAGTAGCAATGACAGATATGGCTACACCTTC. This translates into CASSNDRYGYTF.

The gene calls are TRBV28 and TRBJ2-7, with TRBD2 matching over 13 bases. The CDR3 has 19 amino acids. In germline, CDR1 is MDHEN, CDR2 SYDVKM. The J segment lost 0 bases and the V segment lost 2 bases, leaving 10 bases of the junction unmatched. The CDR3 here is CASSLGGGLAGVSSYEQYF. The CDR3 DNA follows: TGTGCCAGCAGTTTAGGGGGAGGACTAGCGGGAGTTAGCTCCTACGAGCAGTACTTC.

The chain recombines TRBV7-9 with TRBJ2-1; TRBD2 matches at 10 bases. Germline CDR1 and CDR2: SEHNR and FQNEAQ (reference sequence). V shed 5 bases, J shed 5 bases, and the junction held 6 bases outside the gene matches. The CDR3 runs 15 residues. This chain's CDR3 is CASSPRTSGNNEQFF. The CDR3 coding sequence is TGTGCCAGCAGCCCAAGGACTAGCGGTAACAATGAGCAGTTCTTC.

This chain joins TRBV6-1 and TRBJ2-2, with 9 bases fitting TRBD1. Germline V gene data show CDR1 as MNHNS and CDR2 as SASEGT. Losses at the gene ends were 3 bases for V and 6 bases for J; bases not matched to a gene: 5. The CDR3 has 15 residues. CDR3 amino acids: CASSEGQGSAGELFF. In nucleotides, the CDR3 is TGTGCCAGCAGTGAGGGACAGGGAAGTGCCGGGGAGCTGTTTTTT.

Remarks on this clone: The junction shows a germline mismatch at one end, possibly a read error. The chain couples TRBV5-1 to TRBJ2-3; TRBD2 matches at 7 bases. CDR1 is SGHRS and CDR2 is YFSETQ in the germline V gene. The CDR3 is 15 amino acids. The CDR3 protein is CASGLGRAITDTQYF. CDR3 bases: TGCGCCAGCGGCTTGGGGAGGGCGATCACAGATACGCAGTATTTT.

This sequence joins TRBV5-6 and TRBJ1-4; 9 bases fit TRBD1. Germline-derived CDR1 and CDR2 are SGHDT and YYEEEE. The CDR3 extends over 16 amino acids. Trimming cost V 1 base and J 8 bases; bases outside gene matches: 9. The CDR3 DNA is TGTGCCAGCAGCTTGAGGTCGGGACAGGGTTTGGAAAAACTGTTTTTT. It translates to CASSLRSGQGLEKLFF. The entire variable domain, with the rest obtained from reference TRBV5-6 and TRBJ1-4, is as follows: DAGVTQSPTHLIKTRGQQVTLRCSPKSGHDTVSWYQQALGQGPQFIFQYYEEEERQRGNFPDRFSGHQFPNYSSELNVNALLLGDSALYLCASSLRSGQGLEKLFFGSGTQLSVL.

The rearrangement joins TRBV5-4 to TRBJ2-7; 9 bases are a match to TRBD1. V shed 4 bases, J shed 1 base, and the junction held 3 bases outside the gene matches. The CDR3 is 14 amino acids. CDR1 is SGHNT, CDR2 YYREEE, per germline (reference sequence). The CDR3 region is CASSATGGSYEQYF. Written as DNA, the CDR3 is TGTGCCAGCAGCGCGACAGGGGGTTCCTACGAGCAGTACTTC. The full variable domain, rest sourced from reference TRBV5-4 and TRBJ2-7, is ETGVTQSPTHLIKTRGQQVTLRCSSQSGHNTVSWYQQALGQGPQFIFQYYREEENGRGNFPPRFSGLQFPNYSSELNVNALELDDSALYLCASSATGGSYEQYFGPGTRLTVT.

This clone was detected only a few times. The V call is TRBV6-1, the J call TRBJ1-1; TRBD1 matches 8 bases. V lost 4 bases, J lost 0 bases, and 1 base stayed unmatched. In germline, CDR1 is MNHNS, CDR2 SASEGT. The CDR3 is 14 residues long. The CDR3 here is CASSGRGLNTEAFF. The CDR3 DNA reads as TGTGCCAGCAGTGGCAGGGGGCTGAACACTGAAGCTTTCTTT.

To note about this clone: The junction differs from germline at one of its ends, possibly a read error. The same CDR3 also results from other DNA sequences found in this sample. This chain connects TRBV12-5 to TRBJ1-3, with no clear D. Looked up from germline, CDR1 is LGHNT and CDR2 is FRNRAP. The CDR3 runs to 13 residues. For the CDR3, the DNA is TGCGCTAGTGGTTTGGTAAGCGGAAACACCATATATTTT. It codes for CASGLVSGNTIYF.

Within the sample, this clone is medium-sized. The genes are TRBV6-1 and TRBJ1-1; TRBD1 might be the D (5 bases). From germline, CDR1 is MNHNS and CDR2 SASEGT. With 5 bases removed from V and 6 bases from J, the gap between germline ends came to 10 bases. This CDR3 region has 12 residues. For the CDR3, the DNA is TGTGCCAGCAGTTATCCAGGGCCTGAAGCTTTCTTT. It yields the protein CASSYPGPEAFF.

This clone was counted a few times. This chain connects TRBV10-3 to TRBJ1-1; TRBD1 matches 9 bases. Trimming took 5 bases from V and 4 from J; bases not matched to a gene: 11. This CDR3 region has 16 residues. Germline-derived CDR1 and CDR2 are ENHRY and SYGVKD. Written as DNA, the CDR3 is TGTGCCATCAGTCCCGGGACAGGGATTCGCGGCACTGAAGCTTTCTTT. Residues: CAISPGTGIRGTEAFF.

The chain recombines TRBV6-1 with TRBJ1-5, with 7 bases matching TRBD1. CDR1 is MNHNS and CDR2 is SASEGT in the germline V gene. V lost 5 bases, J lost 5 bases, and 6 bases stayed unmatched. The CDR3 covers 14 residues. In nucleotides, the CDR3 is TGTGCCAGCAGTCGAGGGGGCGATTATCAGCCCCAGCATTTT. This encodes CASSRGGDYQPQHF.

CDR3 coding DNA: TGTGCCAGCAGCTTAGTACCGTTATACAGAGAATCGGCTAACTATGGCTACACCTTC. Translating gives CASSLVPLYRESANYGYTF. The V gene is TRBV7-2, the J gene TRBJ1-2; the D is unclear. The germline V gene encodes CDR1 SGHTA and CDR2 FQGNSA. The ends were cut back, 1 base at V and 0 bases at J, with 21 bases in the middle. The CDR3 has 19 amino acids.

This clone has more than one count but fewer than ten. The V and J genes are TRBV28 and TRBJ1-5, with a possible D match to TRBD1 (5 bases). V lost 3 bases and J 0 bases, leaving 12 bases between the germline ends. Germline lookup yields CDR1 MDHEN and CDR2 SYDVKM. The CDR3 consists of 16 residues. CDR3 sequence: CASSLAGTLSNQPQHF. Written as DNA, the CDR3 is TGTGCCAGCAGTTTGGCGGGGACCCTTAGCAATCAGCCCCAGCATTTT.

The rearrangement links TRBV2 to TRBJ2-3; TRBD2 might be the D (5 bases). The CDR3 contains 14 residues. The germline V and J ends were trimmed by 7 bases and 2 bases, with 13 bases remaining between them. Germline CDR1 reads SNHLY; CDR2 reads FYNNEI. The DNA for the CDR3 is TGTGCCAGCATGTATGGACTTGTCACAGATACGCAGTATTTT. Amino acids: CASMYGLVTDTQYF.

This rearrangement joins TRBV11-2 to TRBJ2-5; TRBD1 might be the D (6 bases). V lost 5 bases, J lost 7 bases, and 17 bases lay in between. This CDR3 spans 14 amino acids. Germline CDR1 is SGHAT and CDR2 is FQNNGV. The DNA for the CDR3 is TGTGCCAGCAGCCCAGGGGACAACAAGGGGACCCAGTACTTC. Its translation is CASSPGDNKGTQYF.

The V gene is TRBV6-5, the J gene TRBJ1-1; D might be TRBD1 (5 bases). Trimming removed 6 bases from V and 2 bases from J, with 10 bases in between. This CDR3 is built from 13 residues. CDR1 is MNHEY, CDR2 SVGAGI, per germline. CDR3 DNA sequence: TGTGCCAGCAGGGTGACAGTCAACACTGAAGCTTTCTTT. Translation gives CASRVTVNTEAFF.